Listed below are T cell receptor beta chains from one sample, sequenced in a study of identical twins. MiXCR was run by TCRdb on the 5' RACE reads, yielding one entry per CDR3 protein. The data hold 500,000 to 650,000 distinct CDR3 sequences, with roughly 7.2% observed a single time. These same records also appear under a second study, on yellow fever vaccine responses in identical twins.

The sample was PBMCs. The receptors were gathered from a woman aged 18 to 35 in good health. Each CDR3 is given with its conserved first and last residue. The D gene is left open where the match is weak. Size values are once, few and many counts, or a class for expanded clones, and some rows have none.

>TRBV10-3|-|TRBJ1-4|-
TGTGCCACCAAACCGGGCCCTAATGAAAAACTGTTTTTT
CATKPGPNEKLFF
>TRBV20-1|-|TRBJ1-1|-
TGCAGTGCTAGACCGGGGGGGGGAGGCACTGAAGCTTTCTTT
CSARPGGGGTEAFF
>TRBV10-3|-|TRBJ2-5|-
TGTGCCATCAAAGACTCACAAGAGACCCAGTACTTC
CAIKDSQETQYF
>TRBV28|TRBD2|TRBJ2-5|few
TGTGCCAGCAGTCGAAAGCGGGGGTGGGGGGAGACCCAGTACTTC
CASSRKRGWGETQYF
>TRBV12-3/TRBV12-4|TRBD2|TRBJ2-3|-
TGTGCCAGCAGTTTCGCGACTAGCGGGAGCGGTGATACGCAGTATTTT
CASSFATSGSGDTQYF
>TRBV5-1|TRBD1|TRBJ2-3|few
TGCGCCAGCAGCTTGAGGGACAGGTCACCCTCAGATACGCAGTATTTT
CASSLRDRSPSDTQYF
>TRBV12-3/TRBV12-4|-|TRBJ2-5|few
TGTGCCAGCAGTTTACGCCTGGGGGGAGAGACCCAGTACTTC
CASSLRLGGETQYF
>TRBV5-1|-|TRBJ2-2|-
TGCGCCAGCAGTCCCGGCAGCCCGAACACCGGGGAGCTGTTTTTT
CASSPGSPNTGELFF
>TRBV7-9|-|TRBJ2-1|few
TGTGCCAGCAGGTTAGGGGGGGGCGAGTTTTCTGAGCAGTTCTTC
CASRLGGGEFSEQFF
>TRBV2|-|TRBJ2-1|-
TGTGCCAGCAGTGAAGCGGGGGGGCTAGGGGCATCCTACAATGAGCAGTTCTTC
CASSEAGGLGASYNEQFF
>TRBV9|TRBD2|TRBJ2-3|many
TGTGCCAGCAGCGTAAGCGGGGGCCTTAGCACAGATACGCAGTATTTT
CASSVSGGLSTDTQYF
>TRBV5-1|-|TRBJ2-1|-
TGCGCCAGCAGCTCCACAACTGGGTACGATGAGCAGTTCTTC
CASSSTTGYDEQFF
>TRBV6-5|-|TRBJ2-2|few
TGTGCCAGCAGTTACAGTAGCGGCCAGAACACCGGGGAGCTGTTTTTT
CASSYSSGQNTGELFF
>TRBV4-1|-|TRBJ1-1|many
TGCGCCAGCAGCCAAGAATGGCCAAAGGGGCCGCGGGGGACTGAAGCTTTCTTT
CASSQEWPKGPRGTEAFF
>TRBV6-1|-|TRBJ2-7|-
TGTGCCAGCCGACGGGTCTCCCCCTACGAGCAGTACTTC
CASRRVSPYEQYF
>TRBV15|-|TRBJ2-2|many
TGTGCCACCAGCAGAGAAAGCGGAGGGACCACCGGGGAGCTGTTTTTT
CATSRESGGTTGELFF
>TRBV20-1|TRBD1|TRBJ2-1|few
TGCAGTGCGAGAGGACAGGGGGCAGGTTTAAATGAGCAGTTCTTC
CSARGQGAGLNEQFF
>TRBV29-1|-|TRBJ2-3|-
TGCAGCGTTGAAGTGGGTGGAACAGATACGCAGTATTTT
CSVEVGGTDTQYF
>TRBV15|-|TRBJ2-3|-
TGTGCCACCAGCAGACAGGGTACAGATACGCAGTATTTT
CATSRQGTDTQYF
>TRBV20-1|-|TRBJ2-1|-
TGCAGTGCTAGAGGGGCGGCCACCTACAATGAGCAGTTCTTC
CSARGAATYNEQFF
>TRBV14|-|TRBJ2-1|many
TGTGCCAGCAGCTGGACTAATCCAGGGGAGCAGTTCTTC
CASSWTNPGEQFF
>TRBV3-1|TRBD1|TRBJ1-1|-
TGTGCCAGCAGCCAAGAAACAGGGGTGAACACTGAAGCTTTCTTT
CASSQETGVNTEAFF
>TRBV10-3|-|TRBJ2-1|many
TGTGCCACCGCACAAAGCGATGAGCAGTTCTTC
CATAQSDEQFF
>TRBV15|-|TRBJ2-5|few
TGTGCCACCAGCAGAGGGAAGCAAGAGACCCAGTACTTC
CATSRGKQETQYF
>TRBV10-2|TRBD2|TRBJ2-3|many
TGCGCCAGCAGTCGCAGCGGGGGAGGAGATACGCAGTATTTT
CASSRSGGGDTQYF
>TRBV4-2|-|TRBJ2-7|few
TGTGCCAGCAGCCAAGAAAGGCAAGAGCAGTACTTC
CASSQERQEQYF
>TRBV10-3|TRBD1|TRBJ2-7|-
TGTGCCATCAGTTTAGCCGACAGGGGGGGCGCCGAGCAGTACTTC
CAISLADRGGAEQYF
>TRBV7-9|-|TRBJ1-1|few
TGTGCCAGCAGCTATATGGGGGGCTTCGGCACTGAAGCTTTCTTT
CASSYMGGFGTEAFF
>TRBV2|-|TRBJ2-3|-
TGTGCCAGCAGTGAAGGCCCTTACGGAGATACGCAGTATTTT
CASSEGPYGDTQYF
>TRBV11-2|TRBD2|TRBJ2-1|-
TGTGCCAGCAGCCGCGGGGGGGCTGGTCGCTACAATGAGCAGTTCTTC
CASSRGGAGRYNEQFF
>TRBV29-1|-|TRBJ2-2|few
TGCAGCGTTGAAGACAGGAGGCCCGGGGAGCTGTTTTTT
CSVEDRRPGELFF
>TRBV7-6|TRBD1|TRBJ1-4|many
TGTGCCAGCAGCCGCGGACAGGGAGCCGAAAAACTGTTTTTT
CASSRGQGAEKLFF
>TRBV6-5|-|TRBJ1-2|few
TGTGCCAGCAGTTCGCTGACAGCTAACTATGGCTACACCTTC
CASSSLTANYGYTF
>TRBV28|-|TRBJ2-3|-
TGTGCCAGCAGCTACCCCCGGGGGCGACGGACAGATACGCAGTATTTT
CASSYPRGRRTDTQYF
>TRBV2|TRBD1|TRBJ2-1|-
TGTGCCAGCGGAAGCCCCCGGGACAGGTCTCATGGTGAGCAGTTCTTC
CASGSPRDRSHGEQFF
>TRBV7-2|TRBD2|TRBJ2-1|-
TGTGCCAGCAGTGGACGGACTAGGGGTACGGATGAGCAGTTCTTC
CASSGRTRGTDEQFF
>TRBV6-2/TRBV6-3|-|TRBJ2-5|-
TGTGCCAGCAGTGACGGGAATAAGGTTTTGTCCCAGTACTTC
CASSDGNKVLSQYF
>TRBV12-3/TRBV12-4|TRBD2|TRBJ2-7|many
TGTGCCAGCAGTTCTGGGGGGCGGGAGGGGCTACAATGGGACGAGCAGTACTTC
CASSSGGREGLQWDEQYF
>TRBV12-3/TRBV12-4|-|TRBJ2-1|few
TGTGCCAGCACAACCCCGGACAGCCACAATGAGCAGTTCTTC
CASTTPDSHNEQFF
>TRBV27|-|TRBJ1-6|many
TGTGCCAGCAGTTTAGGGGGGGGGTCACCCCTCCACTTT
CASSLGGGSPLHF
>TRBV20-1|TRBD1|TRBJ1-2|-
TGCAGTGCGACCTGGGACAGTGGACTCGGCTACACCTTC
CSATWDSGLGYTF